The rows below give T cell receptor beta chains drawn from one sample of a study of beta chain features in type 1 diabetes. Only in-frame clones appear in the TCRdb table, and some are missing; sequencing was by immunoSEQ multiplex PCR. The sample records about 370,000 clones, 9.6% being singletons. Sequences were obtained from central memory CD4+ T cells from blood. All receptors come from a man aged 25 to 45 with type 1 diabetes. The CDR3 runs from the conserved cysteine through the conserved F or W. The order of the fields is V gene, J gene, D gene, clone size, CDR3 protein, CDR3 DNA. The D gene is left open where the match is weak. Not every row has a clone size; where given, it reads once, few, many or a size class.

v_gene: TRBV7-2
j_gene: TRBJ2-7
d_gene: NA
abundance: NA
CDR3aa: CASSLSAGSSYEQYF
CDR3nt: TGTGCCAGCAGCTTAAGTGCAGGGAGCTCCTACGAGCAGTACTTC

v_gene: TRBV6-1
j_gene: TRBJ2-4
d_gene: NA
abundance: few
CDR3aa: CASRQGLIAKNIQYF
CDR3nt: TGTGCCAGCAGGCAGGGACTGATAGCCAAAAACATTCAGTACTTC

v_gene: TRBV7-9
j_gene: TRBJ2-1
d_gene: TRBD2
abundance: few
CDR3aa: CASSSSGRFFNEQFF
CDR3nt: TGTGCCAGCAGCTCTAGCGGGAGATTTTTCAATGAGCAGTTCTTC

v_gene: TRBV11-2
j_gene: TRBJ2-5
d_gene: TRBD2
abundance: NA
CDR3aa: CASSLGRLAGGKETQYF
CDR3nt: TGTGCCAGCAGCTTAGGGAGACTAGCGGGAGGGAAGGAGACCCAGTACTTC

v_gene: TRBV30
j_gene: TRBJ1-1
d_gene: TRBD1
abundance: few
CDR3aa: CAWSSQGAGNTEAFF
CDR3nt: TGTGCCTGGAGTTCGCAGGGGGCCGGGAACACTGAAGCTTTCTTT

v_gene: TRBV5-1
j_gene: TRBJ2-7
d_gene: NA
abundance: few
CDR3aa: CASSPTWSEGLYEQYF
CDR3nt: TGCGCCAGCAGCCCTACCTGGTCAGAAGGATTATACGAGCAGTACTTC

v_gene: TRBV7-3
j_gene: TRBJ2-1
d_gene: NA
abundance: NA
CDR3aa: CASSSTGRGSIGGDEQFF
CDR3nt: TGTGCCAGCAGCTCGACAGGGCGCGGGTCGATAGGCGGGGATGAGCAGTTCTTC

v_gene: TRBV7-2
j_gene: TRBJ1-2
d_gene: TRBD1
abundance: few
CDR3aa: CASSPGQRYGYTF
CDR3nt: TGTGCCAGCAGCCCGGGACAGAGATATGGCTACACCTTC

v_gene: TRBV7-3
j_gene: TRBJ1-6
d_gene: NA
abundance: few
CDR3aa: CASSPDRLSPLHF
CDR3nt: TGTGCCAGCAGCCCCGATCGACTTTCACCCCTCCACTTT

v_gene: TRBV20-1
j_gene: TRBJ2-3
d_gene: NA
abundance: NA
CDR3aa: CMGREDTQYF
CDR3nt: TGCATGGGGCGGGAAGATACGCAGTATTTT

v_gene: TRBV2
j_gene: TRBJ1-2
d_gene: NA
abundance: few
CDR3aa: CASSVSQRSYTF
CDR3nt: TGTGCCAGCAGTGTTTCCCAGAGGAGCTACACCTTC

v_gene: TRBV29-1
j_gene: TRBJ1-1
d_gene: NA
abundance: NA
CDR3aa: CSVEEHSGNTEAFF
CDR3nt: TGCAGCGTTGAAGAGCACTCGGGGAACACTGAAGCTTTCTTT

v_gene: TRBV18
j_gene: TRBJ2-2
d_gene: TRBD2
abundance: many
CDR3aa: CASSPSFGRDTGELFF
CDR3nt: TGTGCCAGCTCACCCTCTTTCGGGAGGGACACCGGGGAGCTGTTTTTT

v_gene: TRBV5-1
j_gene: TRBJ2-5
d_gene: NA
abundance: many
CDR3aa: CASSLEVSQETQYF
CDR3nt: TGCGCCAGCAGCTTGGAGGTCAGTCAAGAGACCCAGTACTTC

v_gene: TRBV5-1
j_gene: TRBJ2-1
d_gene: NA
abundance: few
CDR3aa: CASSFQNEQFF
CDR3nt: TGCGCCAGCAGCTTCCAAAATGAGCAGTTCTTC

v_gene: TRBV2
j_gene: TRBJ2-3
d_gene: NA
abundance: once
CDR3aa: CASRYHGADTQYF
CDR3nt: TGTGCCAGCAGATACCACGGTGCAGATACGCAGTATTTT

v_gene: TRBV7-8
j_gene: TRBJ2-5
d_gene: NA
abundance: NA
CDR3aa: CASRRDFYQETQYF
CDR3nt: TGTGCCAGCAGACGGGACTTCTACCAAGAGACCCAGTACTTC

v_gene: TRBV5-1
j_gene: TRBJ2-2
d_gene: NA
abundance: few
CDR3aa: CASSSSSRTATNTGELFF
CDR3nt: TGCGCCAGCAGCTCATCGTCGCGGACAGCAACGAACACCGGGGAGCTGTTTTTT

v_gene: TRBV19
j_gene: TRBJ1-5
d_gene: TRBD1
abundance: few
CDR3aa: CASRAGGNQPQHF
CDR3nt: TGTGCCAGTAGGGCAGGGGGGAATCAGCCCCAGCATTTT

v_gene: TRBV10-3
j_gene: TRBJ2-7
d_gene: NA
abundance: NA
CDR3aa: CASSPRGGSLEQYF
CDR3nt: TGTGCCAGCAGCCCTAGGGGAGGATCGCTCGAGCAGTACTTC

v_gene: TRBV2
j_gene: TRBJ2-5
d_gene: TRBD2
abundance: few
CDR3aa: CASKSPYGGSRQETQYF
CDR3nt: TGTGCCAGCAAGAGCCCCTACGGGGGGTCGAGGCAAGAGACCCAGTACTTC

v_gene: TRBV28
j_gene: TRBJ2-7
d_gene: NA
abundance: few
CDR3aa: CASSPLAGRPYEQYF
CDR3nt: TGTGCCAGCAGTCCTCTGGCAGGGAGACCCTACGAGCAGTACTTC

v_gene: TRBV2
j_gene: TRBJ2-7
d_gene: TRBD2
abundance: many
CDR3aa: CAGRTSGSYEQYF
CDR3nt: TGTGCCGGAAGGACTAGCGGCTCCTACGAGCAGTACTTC

v_gene: TRBV28
j_gene: TRBJ2-3
d_gene: NA
abundance: NA
CDR3aa: CASRGASTNTDTQYF
CDR3nt: TGTGCCAGCAGGGGTGCCTCCACAAACACAGATACGCAGTATTTT

v_gene: TRBV7-2
j_gene: TRBJ2-7
d_gene: NA
abundance: few
CDR3aa: CASSLVGSVYEQYF
CDR3nt: TGTGCCAGCAGCTTAGTAGGGTCCGTCTACGAGCAGTACTTC

v_gene: TRBV27
j_gene: TRBJ2-2
d_gene: TRBD2
abundance: few
CDR3aa: CASRRAGGWKGGELFF
CDR3nt: TGTGCCAGCAGGAGGGCGGGGGGATGGAAGGGCGGGGAGCTGTTTTTT

v_gene: TRBV7-2
j_gene: TRBJ1-1
d_gene: NA
abundance: NA
CDR3aa: CASSLDIGRNTEAFF
CDR3nt: TGTGCCAGCAGCCTGGACATTGGGCGCAACACTGAAGCTTTCTTT

v_gene: TRBV11-1
j_gene: TRBJ1-1
d_gene: TRBD1
abundance: many
CDR3aa: CASSLAGTGIMNTEAFF
CDR3nt: TGTGCCAGCAGCTTAGCCGGGACAGGGATCATGAACACTGAAGCTTTCTTT

v_gene: TRBV19
j_gene: TRBJ2-1
d_gene: TRBD2
abundance: NA
CDR3aa: CASSLRTSGSSYNEQFF
CDR3nt: TGTGCCAGTAGTTTGAGGACTAGCGGGAGTTCCTACAATGAGCAGTTCTTC

v_gene: TRBV5-5
j_gene: TRBJ2-1
d_gene: TRBD1
abundance: few
CDR3aa: CASSMRQGWLNEQFF
CDR3nt: TGTGCCAGCAGCATGCGACAGGGCTGGCTCAATGAGCAGTTCTTC

v_gene: TRBV4-2
j_gene: TRBJ2-1
d_gene: TRBD1
abundance: NA
CDR3aa: CASSQLGQGIYNEQFF
CDR3nt: TGTGCCAGCAGCCAATTGGGACAGGGGATATACAATGAGCAGTTCTTC

v_gene: TRBV29-1
j_gene: TRBJ2-7
d_gene: NA
abundance: NA
CDR3aa: CSVEKMGDEQYF
CDR3nt: TGCAGCGTTGAAAAGATGGGCGACGAGCAGTACTTC

v_gene: TRBV25-1
j_gene: TRBJ1-3
d_gene: NA
abundance: NA
CDR3aa: CASSDFGGTGNTIYF
CDR3nt: TGTGCCAGCAGTGATTTTGGGGGAACTGGAAACACCATATATTTT

v_gene: TRBV4-1
j_gene: TRBJ1-4
d_gene: TRBD1
abundance: many
CDR3aa: CASGTAATNEKLFF
CDR3nt: TGCGCCAGTGGGACAGCGGCAACTAATGAAAAACTGTTTTTT

v_gene: TRBV7-9
j_gene: TRBJ2-7
d_gene: NA
abundance: once
CDR3aa: CASSLVGGLNEQYF
CDR3nt: TGTGCCAGCAGCTTAGTCGGGGGGCTCAACGAGCAGTACTTC

v_gene: TRBV10-2
j_gene: TRBJ1-4
d_gene: NA
abundance: NA
CDR3aa: CASSDPPLGDQNEKLFF
CDR3nt: TGCGCCAGCAGTGACCCTCCCCTAGGGGACCAGAATGAAAAACTGTTTTTT

v_gene: TRBV7-2
j_gene: TRBJ1-4
d_gene: TRBD1
abundance: few
CDR3aa: CASSPQGTVNEKLFF
CDR3nt: TGTGCCAGCAGCCCCCAAGGGACAGTTAATGAAAAACTGTTTTTT

v_gene: TRBV19
j_gene: TRBJ2-2
d_gene: TRBD2
abundance: few
CDR3aa: CASSMGRLAGELFF
CDR3nt: TGTGCCAGTAGTATGGGACGACTAGCAGGGGAGCTGTTTTTT

v_gene: TRBV28
j_gene: TRBJ2-7
d_gene: TRBD1
abundance: NA
CDR3aa: CASTDQRTGLNEQYF
CDR3nt: TGTGCCAGCACCGACCAACGGACAGGATTAAACGAGCAGTACTTC

v_gene: TRBV5-1
j_gene: TRBJ2-6
d_gene: NA
abundance: many
CDR3aa: CASSKGVAGANVLTF
CDR3nt: TGCGCCAGCAGCAAAGGGGTGGCTGGGGCCAACGTCCTGACTTTC

v_gene: TRBV19
j_gene: TRBJ2-5
d_gene: NA
abundance: many
CDR3aa: CASSLQGFGETQYF
CDR3nt: TGTGCCAGTAGCTTACAGGGCTTCGGAGAGACCCAGTACTTC

v_gene: TRBV10-3
j_gene: TRBJ2-7
d_gene: TRBD1
abundance: NA
CDR3aa: CAISDRSRGRFSYEQYF
CDR3nt: TGTGCCATCAGTGACCGGTCCAGGGGGCGTTTCTCCTACGAGCAGTACTTC

v_gene: TRBV5-1
j_gene: TRBJ1-4
d_gene: NA
abundance: few
CDR3aa: CASSPGGSDEKLFF
CDR3nt: TGCGCCAGCAGCCCCGGTGGGTCCGATGAAAAACTGTTTTTT

v_gene: TRBV18
j_gene: TRBJ2-7
d_gene: NA
abundance: few
CDR3aa: CASSPSQGGEQYF
CDR3nt: TGTGCCAGCTCACCAAGCCAGGGCGGCGAGCAGTACTTC

v_gene: TRBV6-5
j_gene: TRBJ2-1
d_gene: NA
abundance: few
CDR3aa: CASSYGTPSYNEQFF
CDR3nt: TGTGCCAGCAGTTACGGGACACCCTCCTACAATGAGCAGTTCTTC

v_gene: TRBV19
j_gene: TRBJ2-5
d_gene: TRBD1
abundance: once
CDR3aa: CASRSRGTETQYF
CDR3nt: TGTGCCAGTAGGTCCAGGGGGACAGAGACCCAGTACTTC

v_gene: TRBV7-9
j_gene: TRBJ2-3
d_gene: NA
abundance: few
CDR3aa: CASSLGGGNTQYF
CDR3nt: TGTGCCAGCAGCTTAGGAGGGGGTAATACGCAGTATTTT

v_gene: TRBV19
j_gene: TRBJ2-2
d_gene: TRBD1
abundance: few
CDR3aa: CASRWTGDTGELFF
CDR3nt: TGTGCCAGTAGGTGGACAGGGGACACCGGGGAGCTGTTTTTT

v_gene: TRBV5-1
j_gene: TRBJ1-1
d_gene: NA
abundance: NA
CDR3aa: CASTGTVNTEAFF
CDR3nt: TGCGCCAGCACCGGGACGGTCAACACTGAAGCTTTCTTT

v_gene: TRBV19
j_gene: TRBJ2-1
d_gene: TRBD2
abundance: few
CDR3aa: CASSTGTSGRSEQFF
CDR3nt: TGTGCCAGTAGCACTGGGACTAGCGGGAGAAGCGAGCAGTTCTTC

v_gene: TRBV10-3
j_gene: TRBJ2-1
d_gene: TRBD2
abundance: NA
CDR3aa: CAIRGRTSGSLYNEQFF
CDR3nt: TGTGCCATCAGGGGAAGGACTAGCGGGAGTCTCTACAATGAGCAGTTCTTC

v_gene: TRBV7-8
j_gene: TRBJ2-3
d_gene: NA
abundance: NA
CDR3aa: CASSLSDTDTQYF
CDR3nt: TGTGCCAGCAGCTTATCCGACACAGATACGCAGTATTTT

v_gene: TRBV4-2
j_gene: TRBJ2-3
d_gene: NA
abundance: few
CDR3aa: CASSQEIQPTEKSADTQYF
CDR3nt: TGTGCCAGCAGCCAAGAGATACAGCCGACAGAGAAATCTGCAGATACGCAGTATTTT

v_gene: TRBV19
j_gene: TRBJ2-1
d_gene: NA
abundance: few
CDR3aa: CASSKLAATVEQFF
CDR3nt: TGTGCCAGTAGTAAACTAGCCGCAACCGTTGAGCAGTTCTTC

v_gene: TRBV7-9
j_gene: TRBJ2-1
d_gene: NA
abundance: many
CDR3aa: CASSAGPPTYNEQFF
CDR3nt: TGTGCCAGCAGCGCGGGCCCACCAACCTACAATGAGCAGTTCTTC

v_gene: TRBV28
j_gene: TRBJ2-1
d_gene: TRBD2
abundance: NA
CDR3aa: CASTSGSARYNEQFF
CDR3nt: TGTGCCAGTACTAGCGGTTCTGCGCGTTACAATGAGCAGTTCTTC

v_gene: TRBV18
j_gene: TRBJ1-1
d_gene: TRBD1
abundance: many
CDR3aa: CASSRTSDRGRMNTEAFF
CDR3nt: TGTGCCAGCTCTCGCACATCCGACAGGGGACGAATGAACACTGAAGCTTTCTTT

v_gene: TRBV28
j_gene: TRBJ2-7
d_gene: TRBD1
abundance: many
CDR3aa: CASSLWDRGAEQYF
CDR3nt: TGTGCCAGCAGTTTATGGGACAGGGGTGCCGAGCAGTACTTC